This entry lists 4 T cell receptor beta chains sequenced from one sample in a study of patients and donors after allogeneic stem cell transplantation. TCRdb used MiXCR to reprocess the RT-PCR reads, holding one entry per CDR3 protein. The repertoire holds some 880,000 distinct CDR3 sequences, with more than 15% as singletons. The sequencing sample was made of blood, either unsorted or a sorted T cell fraction (not recorded which). The receptor set was obtained from a human donor who was either an allogeneic HSCT recipient or a stem cell or donor lymphocyte infusion donor (not recorded which). It is not recorded whose cells these are; they may come from a transplant donor.

This chain links TRBV9 with TRBJ2-3; 7 positions match TRBD2. Trimming removed 0 bases from V and 3 bases from J; junction bases left unmatched: 1. CDR1 is SGDLS and CDR2 is YYNGEE in the germline V gene. The CDR3 runs 14 residues. CDR3 nucleotides: TGTGCCAGCAGCGTAGGACTAGCAACAGATACGCAGTATTTT. Translation: CASSVGLATDTQYF.

The CDR3 reads CASSLDSGNQPQHF. The CDR3 DNA reads as TGTGCCAGCAGCTTGGATTCAGGCAATCAGCCCCAGCATTTT. The J gene is TRBJ1-5, the V gene TRBV5-5; unclear D gene. CDR1 and CDR2 from the germline V gene are SGHKS and YYEKEE (reference sequence). This CDR3 has 14 residues. V lost 0 bases, J lost 2 bases, and 6 bases lay in between.

This clonotype has ten or more counts. J is TRBJ2-1 and V is TRBV25-1, with D possibly being TRBD2 (6 bases). The CDR3 spans 15 residues. Per germline, CDR1 MGHDK and CDR2 SYGVNS. V was trimmed by 6 bases and J by 6 bases, leaving 18 bases between them. The CDR3 sequence is CASSDAGLKGNEQFF. In DNA form, the CDR3 reads TGTGCCAGCAGCGACGCGGGACTTAAGGGCAATGAGCAGTTCTTC.

This clonotype was picked up a small number of times. The V and J genes are TRBV9 and TRBJ2-3; TRBD2 might be the D (5 bases). Germline V CDR1 and CDR2: SGDLS, YYNGEE. Trimming pared 4 bases from V and 5 bases from J, leaving 17 bases between. The CDR3 spans 15 residues. CDR3 sequence: CASSPLEGFGDTQYF. The CDR3 region has the DNA TGTGCCAGCAGCCCACTCGAGGGTTTCGGAGATACGCAGTATTTT.